These T cell receptor beta chains were read from a single sample in a study of blood T cell repertoires in COVID-19. Data came from immunoSEQ multiplex PCR; TCRdb stores just in-frame clones and leaves some out. The data contain around 240,000 clones, 70% to 90% of them singletons. The sample consisted of PBMCs or T cells enriched from blood (not recorded which). Source of these receptors: a man in his forties or fifties who had been exposed to COVID-19. Each CDR3 is given with its conserved first and last residue. The order of the fields is V gene, clone size, CDR3 length, D gene, J gene, CDR3 DNA, CDR3 protein. D genes are given only for firm matches. Not every row has a clone size; where given, it reads once, few, many or a size class.

V: TRBV5-6; size: once; length: 15; D: -; J: TRBJ1-4; DNA: TGTGCCAGCAGCTTGGAGAGACAGGAGAATGAAAAACTGTTTTTT; CDR3: CASSLERQENEKLFF
V: TRBV19; size: -; length: 12; D: TRBD1; J: TRBJ1-1; DNA: TGTGCCAGCAAGGACAGGCTGGGGAAAGCTTTCTTT; CDR3: CASKDRLGKAFF
V: TRBV5-4; size: -; length: 13; D: -; J: TRBJ1-2; DNA: TGTGCCAGCAGCCCCCGTAACAGCTATGGCTACACCTTC; CDR3: CASSPRNSYGYTF
V: TRBV9; size: -; length: 13; D: -; J: TRBJ2-1; DNA: TGTGCCAGCAGCGTAGGGCACGCCAATGAGCAGTTCTTC; CDR3: CASSVGHANEQFF
V: TRBV2; size: -; length: 13; D: -; J: TRBJ1-2; DNA: TGTGCCACCATGAGGCAGGGACAAGGAGGAATGGCCTTC; CDR3: CATMRQGQGGMAF
V: TRBV9; size: -; length: 15; D: TRBD1; J: TRBJ2-1; DNA: TGTGCCAGCAGCGTAGACAGGGGCGCCTACAATGAGCAGTTCTTC; CDR3: CASSVDRGAYNEQFF
V: TRBV11-2; size: -; length: 15; D: -; J: TRBJ2-5; DNA: TGTGCCAGCAGACCACGGGGAGTTGTGTCGGAGACCCAGTACTTC; CDR3: CASRPRGVVSETQYF
V: TRBV7-9; size: -; length: 17; D: TRBD1; J: TRBJ2-7; DNA: TGTGCCAGCAGCTTAGGTTTCAGGGGGCGCCCCCAGTACGAGCAGTACTTC; CDR3: CASSLGFRGRPQYEQYF
V: TRBV9; size: -; length: 13; D: TRBD1; J: TRBJ2-1; DNA: TGTGCCAGCAGCCCTCGACAGGGGAATGAGCAGTTCTTC; CDR3: CASSPRQGNEQFF
V: TRBV3-1/TRBV3-2; size: -; length: 16; D: TRBD1; J: TRBJ1-2; DNA: TGTGCCAGCAGCCACCTCGGACAGGGGGCGAACTATGGCTACACCTTC; CDR3: CASSHLGQGANYGYTF
V: TRBV27; size: -; length: 11; D: -; J: TRBJ2-1; DNA: TGTGCCAGCAGTCACTACAATGAGCAGTTCTTC; CDR3: CASSHYNEQFF
V: TRBV7-9; size: -; length: 15; D: -; J: TRBJ1-1; DNA: TGTGCCAGCAGCTCCACTGACACAGGGACGACTGAAGCTTTCTTT; CDR3: CASSSTDTGTTEAFF
V: TRBV5-1; size: -; length: 16; D: -; J: TRBJ2-1; DNA: TGCGCCAGCAGCTTGTTGTTCGGGACAAAGGACAATGAGCAGTTCTTC; CDR3: CASSLLFGTKDNEQFF
V: TRBV6-5; size: -; length: 15; D: -; J: TRBJ1-3; DNA: TGTGCCAGCAGTTACTTCGGGGTTTCTGGAAACACCATATATTTT; CDR3: CASSYFGVSGNTIYF
V: TRBV18; size: -; length: 16; D: TRBD2; J: TRBJ2-1; DNA: TGTGCCAGCTCACCCCTCGGACTAGCGGGAAACAATGAGCAGTTCTTC; CDR3: CASSPLGLAGNNEQFF
V: TRBV6-5; size: -; length: 12; D: TRBD2; J: TRBJ2-1; DNA: TGTGCCAGCAGTCCTAGCGGGAATGAGCAGTTCTTC; CDR3: CASSPSGNEQFF
V: TRBV28; size: -; length: 14; D: TRBD1; J: TRBJ1-4; DNA: TGTGCCAGCAGCCCCATGGACAGGGGCGAAAAACTGTTTTTT; CDR3: CASSPMDRGEKLFF
V: TRBV24-1; size: -; length: 17; D: TRBD2; J: TRBJ2-2; DNA: TGTGCCACCAGTGAAACCGGGACTAGCGGTTACACCGGGGAGCTGTTTTTT; CDR3: CATSETGTSGYTGELFF
V: TRBV5-1; size: -; length: 16; D: -; J: TRBJ2-2; DNA: TGCGCCAGCAGCTTGGTACTCTCCGGGGGCACCGGGGAGCTGTTTTTT; CDR3: CASSLVLSGGTGELFF
V: TRBV23-1; size: once; length: 15; D: -; J: TRBJ1-5; DNA: TGCGCCAGCAGTTTGAAGGGGCCCCATTATCCCCCCCAGCATTTT; CDR3: CASSLKGPHYPPQHF
V: TRBV28; size: -; length: 17; D: TRBD1; J: TRBJ1-2; DNA: TGTGCCAGCAGTTTATCGACAGGGAGGTCGATTAACTATGGCTACACCTTC; CDR3: CASSLSTGRSINYGYTF
V: TRBV5-1; size: -; length: 12; D: -; J: TRBJ2-3; DNA: TGCGCCAGCAGGTCTCAGGGGGATACGCAGTATTTT; CDR3: CASRSQGDTQYF
V: TRBV18; size: -; length: 13; D: -; J: TRBJ1-1; DNA: TGTGCCAGCTCACGAGAACAGGTTACTGAAGCTTTCTTT; CDR3: CASSREQVTEAFF
V: TRBV27; size: -; length: 15; D: -; J: TRBJ2-4; DNA: TGTGCCAGCAGTTCCCTATCTTTAGCCAAAAACATTCAGTACTTC; CDR3: CASSSLSLAKNIQYF